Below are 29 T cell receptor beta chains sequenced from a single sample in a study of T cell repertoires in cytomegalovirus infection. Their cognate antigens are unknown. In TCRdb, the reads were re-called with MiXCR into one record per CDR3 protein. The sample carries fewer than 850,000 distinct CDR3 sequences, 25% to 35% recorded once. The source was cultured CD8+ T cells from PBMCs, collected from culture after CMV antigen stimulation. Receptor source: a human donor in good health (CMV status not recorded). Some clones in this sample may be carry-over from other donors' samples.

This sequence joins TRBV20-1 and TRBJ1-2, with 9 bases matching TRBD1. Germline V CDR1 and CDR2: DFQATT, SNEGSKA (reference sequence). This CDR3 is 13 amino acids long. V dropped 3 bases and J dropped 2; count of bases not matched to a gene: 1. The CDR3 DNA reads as TGCAGTGCTAGGGACAGGGGAAACTATGGCTACACCTTC. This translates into CSARDRGNYGYTF.

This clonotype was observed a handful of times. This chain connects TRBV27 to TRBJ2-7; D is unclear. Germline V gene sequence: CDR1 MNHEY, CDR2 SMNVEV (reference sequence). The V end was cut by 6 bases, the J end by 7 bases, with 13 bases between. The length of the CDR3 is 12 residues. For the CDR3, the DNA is TGTGCCAGCAGCTGCCCCACTTGGGAGCAGTACGTC. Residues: CASSCPTWEQYV.

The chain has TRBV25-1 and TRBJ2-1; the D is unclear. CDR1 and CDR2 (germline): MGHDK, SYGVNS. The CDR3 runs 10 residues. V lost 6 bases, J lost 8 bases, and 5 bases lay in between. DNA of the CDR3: TGTGCCAGCAGACTCTATGAGCAGTTCTTC. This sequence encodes CASRLYEQFF.

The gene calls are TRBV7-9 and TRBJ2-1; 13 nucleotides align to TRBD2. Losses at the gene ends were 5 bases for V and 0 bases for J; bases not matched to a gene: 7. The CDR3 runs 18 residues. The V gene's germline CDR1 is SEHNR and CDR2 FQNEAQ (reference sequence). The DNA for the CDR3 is TGTGCCAGCAGCCCGGGACTAGCGGGGATCAGCTCCTACAATGAGCAGTTCTTC. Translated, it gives CASSPGLAGISSYNEQFF.

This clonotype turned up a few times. DNA of the CDR3: TGTGCCAGCAGCGTAGTGGGACGAGGGGGTGGTGGGGGCACTGAAGCTTTCTTT. Translation gives CASSVVGRGGGGGTEAFF. V gene TRBV9 combines with J gene TRBJ1-1; a possible D gene is TRBD1 (6 bases). Germline V CDR1 and CDR2: SGDLS, YYNGEE. The CDR3 runs to 18 residues. Trimming removed 0 bases at V and 4 bases at J, with 22 bases between.

CDR3 coding DNA: TGTGCCAGCGGGGAGTGGCGGGGGTCAACCGGGGAGCTGTTTTTT. This translates into CASGEWRGSTGELFF. This rearrangement joins TRBV7-2 to TRBJ2-2; 7 bases are shared with TRBD2. Per the germline V gene, CDR1 is SGHTA and CDR2 is FQGNSA. The ends lost 8 bases at V and 5 bases at J; junction bases unmatched: 11. This CDR3 has 15 residues.

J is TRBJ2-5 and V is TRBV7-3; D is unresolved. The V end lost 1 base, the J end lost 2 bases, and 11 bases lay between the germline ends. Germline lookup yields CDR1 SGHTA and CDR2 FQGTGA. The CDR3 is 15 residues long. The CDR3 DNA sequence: TGTGCCAGCAGCTTAAGTGCTTATTATCAAGAGACCCAGTACTTC. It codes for CASSLSAYYQETQYF.

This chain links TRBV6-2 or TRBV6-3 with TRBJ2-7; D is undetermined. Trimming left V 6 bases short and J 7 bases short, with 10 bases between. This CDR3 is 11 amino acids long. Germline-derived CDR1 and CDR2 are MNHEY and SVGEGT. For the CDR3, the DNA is TGTGCCAGCAGAAATTCGTTGGAGCAGTACGTC. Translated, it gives CASRNSLEQYV.

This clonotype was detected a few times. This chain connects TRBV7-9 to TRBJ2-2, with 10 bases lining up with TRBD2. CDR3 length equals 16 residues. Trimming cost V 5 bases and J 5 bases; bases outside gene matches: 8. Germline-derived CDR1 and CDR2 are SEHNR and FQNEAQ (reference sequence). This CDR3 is CASSIPAGGRTGELFF. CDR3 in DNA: TGTGCCAGCAGCATCCCAGCGGGGGGGCGAACCGGGGAGCTGTTTTTT.

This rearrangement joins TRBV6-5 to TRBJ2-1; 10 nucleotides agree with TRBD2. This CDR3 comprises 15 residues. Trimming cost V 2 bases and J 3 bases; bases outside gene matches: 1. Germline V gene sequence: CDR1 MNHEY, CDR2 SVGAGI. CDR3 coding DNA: TGTGCCAGCAGTTACAGGACTAGCGGCTACAATGAGCAGTTCTTC. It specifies CASSYRTSGYNEQFF.

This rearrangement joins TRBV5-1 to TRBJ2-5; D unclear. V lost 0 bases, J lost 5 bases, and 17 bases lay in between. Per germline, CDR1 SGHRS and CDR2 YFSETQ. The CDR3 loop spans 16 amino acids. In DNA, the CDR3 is TGCGCCAGCAGCTTGGTGTCCTACCTCCGCCCGGAGACCCAGTACTTC. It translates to CASSLVSYLRPETQYF.

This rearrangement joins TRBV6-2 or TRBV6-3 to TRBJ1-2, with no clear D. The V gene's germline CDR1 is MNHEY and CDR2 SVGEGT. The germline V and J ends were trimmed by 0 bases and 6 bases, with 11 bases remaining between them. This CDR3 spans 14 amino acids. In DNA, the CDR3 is TGTGCCAGCAGTTACTCGTATGGTCCGGATGGCTACACCTTC. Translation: CASSYSYGPDGYTF.

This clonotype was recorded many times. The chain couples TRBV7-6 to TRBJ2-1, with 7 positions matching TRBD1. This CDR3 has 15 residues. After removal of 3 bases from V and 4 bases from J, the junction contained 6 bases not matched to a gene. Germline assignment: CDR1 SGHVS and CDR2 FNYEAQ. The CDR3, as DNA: TGTGCCAGCAGCTTCGCCGGGACAGATTACAATGAGCAGTTCTTC. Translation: CASSFAGTDYNEQFF.

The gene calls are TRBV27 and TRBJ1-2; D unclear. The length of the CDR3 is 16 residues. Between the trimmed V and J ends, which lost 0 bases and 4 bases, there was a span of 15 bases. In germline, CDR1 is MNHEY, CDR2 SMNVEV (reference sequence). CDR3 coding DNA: TGTGCCAGCAGTTTATCGTTGGGGTCGGGGTTCTATGGCTACACCTTC. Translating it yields CASSLSLGSGFYGYTF.

The CDR3 loop is CASSEWGGAGYTF. CDR3 coding DNA: TGTGCCAGCAGTGAATGGGGGGGCGCTGGCTACACCTTC. V usage is TRBV6-8 and J usage is TRBJ1-2, with D possibly being TRBD1 (6 bases). The germline gives CDR1 MNHGY, CDR2 SAAAGT. The ends were cut back, 5 bases at V and 7 bases at J, with 14 bases in the middle. This CDR3 contains 13 residues.

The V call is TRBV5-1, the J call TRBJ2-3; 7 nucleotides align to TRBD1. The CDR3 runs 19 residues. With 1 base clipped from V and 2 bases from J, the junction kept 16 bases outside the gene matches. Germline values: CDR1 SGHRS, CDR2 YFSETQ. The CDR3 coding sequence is TGCGCCAGCAGCTTGTCGGGCATTAAACAGGGGCCACTCACAGATACGCAGTATTTT. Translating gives CASSLSGIKQGPLTDTQYF. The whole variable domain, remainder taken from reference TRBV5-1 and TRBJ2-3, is KAGVTQTPRYLIKTRGQQVTLSCSPISGHRSVSWYQQTPGQGLQFLFEYFSETQRNKGNFPGRFSGRQFSNSRSEMNVSTLELGDSALYLCASSLSGIKQGPLTDTQYFGPGTRLTVL.

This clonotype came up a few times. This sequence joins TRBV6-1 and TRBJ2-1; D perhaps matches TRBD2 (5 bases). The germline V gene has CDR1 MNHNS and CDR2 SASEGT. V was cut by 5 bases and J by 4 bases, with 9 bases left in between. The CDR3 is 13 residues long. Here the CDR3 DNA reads TGTGCCAGCAGTTATACTAGGTACAATGAGCAGTTCTTC. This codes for CASSYTRYNEQFF.

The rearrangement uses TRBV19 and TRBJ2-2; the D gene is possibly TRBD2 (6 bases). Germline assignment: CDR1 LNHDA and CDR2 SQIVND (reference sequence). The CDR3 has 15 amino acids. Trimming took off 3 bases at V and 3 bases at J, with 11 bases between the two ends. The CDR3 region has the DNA TGTGCCAGTAGTATCAGGGACTTCCACACCGGGGAGCTGTTTTTT. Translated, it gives CASSIRDFHTGELFF.

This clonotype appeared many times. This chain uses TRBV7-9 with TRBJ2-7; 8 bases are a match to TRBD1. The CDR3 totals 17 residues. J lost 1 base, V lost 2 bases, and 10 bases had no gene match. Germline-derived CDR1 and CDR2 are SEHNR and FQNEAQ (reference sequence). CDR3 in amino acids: CASSLFPGTGSSYEQYF. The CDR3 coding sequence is TGTGCCAGCAGCTTATTCCCGGGGACAGGTTCGTCCTACGAGCAGTACTTC. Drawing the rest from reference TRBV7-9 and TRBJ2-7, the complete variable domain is DTGVSQNPRHKITKRGQNVTFRCDPISEHNRLYWYRQTLGQGPEFLTYFQNEAQLEKSRLLSDRFSAERPKGSFSTLEIQRTEQGDSAMYLCASSLFPGTGSSYEQYFGPGTRLTVT.

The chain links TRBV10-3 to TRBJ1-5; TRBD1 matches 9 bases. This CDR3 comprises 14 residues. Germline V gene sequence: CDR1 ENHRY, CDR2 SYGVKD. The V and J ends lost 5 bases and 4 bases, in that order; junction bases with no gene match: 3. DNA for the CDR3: TGTGCCATCAGTTCGGGACAGGGTAATCAGCCCCAGCATTTT. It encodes CAISSGQGNQPQHF.

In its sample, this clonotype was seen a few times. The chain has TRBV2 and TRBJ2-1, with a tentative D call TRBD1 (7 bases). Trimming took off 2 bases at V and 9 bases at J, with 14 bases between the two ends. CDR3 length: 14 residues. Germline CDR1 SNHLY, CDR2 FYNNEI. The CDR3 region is CASSERGGGIEQFF. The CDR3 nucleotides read TGTGCCAGCAGTGAACGAGGAGGGGGCATTGAGCAGTTCTTC.

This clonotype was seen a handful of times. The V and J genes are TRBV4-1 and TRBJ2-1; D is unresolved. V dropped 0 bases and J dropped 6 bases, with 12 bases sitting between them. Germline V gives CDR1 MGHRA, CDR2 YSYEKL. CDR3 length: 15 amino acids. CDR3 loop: CASSQESSNSNEQFF. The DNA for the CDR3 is TGCGCCAGCAGCCAAGAATCCTCCAACAGCAATGAGCAGTTCTTC.

CDR3 sequence reads: CASSTGTAYEVYGYTF. CDR3 in DNA: TGTGCCAGCAGCACCGGGACAGCCTACGAGGTATATGGCTACACCTTC. The chain links TRBV12-3 or TRBV12-4 to TRBJ1-2; 7 nucleotides align to TRBD1. With V trimmed by 6 bases and J by 5 bases, 15 bases remained unmatched. The CDR3 has 16 amino acids.

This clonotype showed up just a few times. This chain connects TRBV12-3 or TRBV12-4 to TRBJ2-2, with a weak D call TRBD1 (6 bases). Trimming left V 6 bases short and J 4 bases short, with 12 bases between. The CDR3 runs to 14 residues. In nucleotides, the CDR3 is TGTGCCAGCAGCCCGGGACATAGCACCGGGGAGCTGTTTTTT. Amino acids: CASSPGHSTGELFF.

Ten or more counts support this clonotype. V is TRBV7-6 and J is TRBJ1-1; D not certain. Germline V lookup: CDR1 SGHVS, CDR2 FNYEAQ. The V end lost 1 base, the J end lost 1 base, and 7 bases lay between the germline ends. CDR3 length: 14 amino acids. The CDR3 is CASSLGWENTEAFF. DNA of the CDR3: TGTGCCAGCAGCTTAGGATGGGAGAACACTGAAGCTTTCTTT.

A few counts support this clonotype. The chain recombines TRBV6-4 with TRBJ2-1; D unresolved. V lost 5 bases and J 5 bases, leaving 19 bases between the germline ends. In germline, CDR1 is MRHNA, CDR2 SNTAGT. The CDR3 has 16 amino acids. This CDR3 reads CASSFGPGYLHNEQFF. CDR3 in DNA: TGTGCCAGCAGTTTCGGACCCGGTTACCTCCACAATGAGCAGTTCTTC.

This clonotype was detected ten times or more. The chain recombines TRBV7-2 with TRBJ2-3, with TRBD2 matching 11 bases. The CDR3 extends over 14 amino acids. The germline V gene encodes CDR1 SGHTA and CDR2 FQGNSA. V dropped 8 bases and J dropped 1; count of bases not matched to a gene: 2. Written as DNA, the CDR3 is TGTGCCAGCGGGACTAGCGGCCGCACAGATACGCAGTATTTT. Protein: CASGTSGRTDTQYF.

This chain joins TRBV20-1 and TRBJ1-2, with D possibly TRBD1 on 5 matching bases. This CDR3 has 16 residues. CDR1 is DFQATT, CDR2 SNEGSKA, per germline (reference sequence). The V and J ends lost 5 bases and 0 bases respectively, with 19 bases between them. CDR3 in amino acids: CSAEGPGLSANYGYTF. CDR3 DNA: TGCAGTGCTGAAGGACCGGGACTTTCAGCTAACTATGGCTACACCTTC.

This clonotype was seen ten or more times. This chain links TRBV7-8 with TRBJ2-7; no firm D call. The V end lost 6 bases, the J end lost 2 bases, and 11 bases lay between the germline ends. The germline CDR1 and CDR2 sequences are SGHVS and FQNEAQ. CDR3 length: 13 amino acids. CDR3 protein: CASSSDAAYEQYF. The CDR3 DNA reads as TGTGCCAGCAGTTCGGACGCCGCCTACGAGCAGTACTTC.